The 18 T cell receptor beta chains reported below all come from one sample, sequenced in a study of CD8+ T cells in alopecia areata. Treatment of the sample: oral pan-JAK inhibitor, 5-10 mg twice daily. Investigators isolated RNA and reverse transcribed it into cDNA to act as the sequencing template. Profiling relied on immunoSEQ multiplex PCR, and the TCRdb table lists in-frame clones only, not all of them. Among about 160,000 clones listed, 50% to 70% were seen once. The sample in question was CD4+ T cells sorted from blood, obtained at week 4, from a patient treated with tofacitinib. Source of these receptors: a human donor with alopecia areata.

The genes are TRBV7-6 and TRBJ1-5, with a tentative D call TRBD1 (6 bases). V was pared by 4 bases and J by 5 bases, with 18 bases between. This CDR3 is 16 amino acids long. Germline V CDR1 and CDR2: SGHVS, FNYEAQ. CDR3 region: CASSSRGGEVDQPQHF. CDR3 sequence (DNA): TGTGCCAGCAGCTCCCGAGGGGGAGAGGTAGATCAGCCCCAGCATTTT.

The V gene is TRBV23-1, the J gene TRBJ1-1; 7 bases match TRBD1. Being an ORF, TRBV23-1 has a function that is uncertain. Trimming removed 0 bases from V and 5 bases from J; junction bases left unmatched: 9. The CDR3 is made up of 16 amino acids. CDR3 sequence: CASSQSQGTVRTEAFF. The CDR3 nucleotides are TGCGCCAGCAGTCAATCGCAGGGGACAGTAAGAACTGAAGCTTTCTTT.

In this sample, this clone turned up a few times. The V call is TRBV7-9, the J call TRBJ1-1; a possible D gene is TRBD1 (5 bases). The CDR3 covers 12 residues. Trimming left V 5 bases short and J 11 bases short, with 15 bases between. Germline V gene lookup returns CDR1 SEHNR and CDR2 FQNEAQ (reference sequence). The CDR3 spells CASSPVGARAFF. CDR3 coding DNA: TGTGCCAGCAGCCCGGTCGGGGCTCGCGCTTTCTTT.

The chain uses TRBV2 and TRBJ1-1; 10 bases are shared with TRBD1. V lost 6 bases, J lost 0 bases, and 7 bases stayed unmatched. Germline values: CDR1 SNHLY, CDR2 FYNNEI. The CDR3 has 16 amino acids. The CDR3, as DNA: TGTGCCAGCAGCCGGGACAGGGGTGTCATGAACACTGAAGCTTTCTTT. Its protein is CASSRDRGVMNTEAFF.

The V and J genes are TRBV7-2 and TRBJ2-5; D gene ambiguous. The V end lost 9 bases, the J end lost 2 bases, and 7 bases lay between the germline ends. Germline-derived CDR1 and CDR2 are SGHTA and FQGNSA. The CDR3 loop spans 11 amino acids. The CDR3 coding sequence is TGTGCCAGTCTCGCTCAAGAGACCCAGTACTTC. Its translation: CASLAQETQYF.

The chain employs TRBV9 and TRBJ2-1; no firm D call. Trimming took off 0 bases at V and 4 bases at J, with 5 bases between the two ends. CDR3 length equals 13 residues. The germline V gene has CDR1 SGDLS and CDR2 YYNGEE. The CDR3 is CASSVGEYNEQFF. The CDR3 DNA is TGTGCCAGCAGCGTAGGAGAGTACAATGAGCAGTTCTTC.

The J gene is TRBJ2-2, the V gene TRBV30; D possibly corresponds to TRBD2 (7 bases). Trimming cost V 3 bases and J 5 bases, with 16 bases left between them. Germline CDR1 is GTSNPN and CDR2 is SVGIG (reference sequence). This CDR3 comprises 15 residues. The CDR3 DNA reads TGTGCCTGGAGGAAACGGGGGGCCCGGACCGGGGAGCTGTTTTTT. Its protein product is CAWRKRGARTGELFF.

The chain carries TRBV29-1 and TRBJ1-2; D call uncertain. V was shortened by 4 bases and J by 7 bases, with 16 bases between the two germline ends. Germline CDR1 SQVTM, CDR2 ANQGSEA. This CDR3 has 13 amino acids. CDR3 DNA: TGCAGCGTTGCCCCCCCGGAGCTGTCTGGCTACACCTTC. Translation gives CSVAPPELSGYTF.

V usage is TRBV4-2 and J usage is TRBJ1-6; no firm D call. Trimming cost V 0 bases and J 5 bases, with 11 bases left between them. The CDR3 sequence is 16 residues long. Germline loops: CDR1 LGHNA, CDR2 YNFKEQ. The CDR3 nucleotides read TGTGCCAGCAGCCAAGATCGAACTGAGCATAATTCACCCCTCCACTTT. Residues: CASSQDRTEHNSPLHF.

This clone has just a few counts. The V and J genes are TRBV9 and TRBJ2-2; the D is unclear. The CDR3 has 13 residues. V lost 0 bases to trimming and J lost 3 bases, with 3 bases between them. CDR1 is SGDLS and CDR2 is YYNGEE in the germline V gene. CDR3 region: CASSVAHTGELFF. CDR3 nucleotides: TGTGCCAGCAGCGTAGCTCACACCGGGGAGCTGTTTTTT.

The chain links TRBV29-1 to TRBJ2-3; tentatively, D is TRBD2 (6 bases). The V and J ends lost 4 bases and 0 bases respectively, with 11 bases between them. CDR1 and CDR2 (germline): SQVTM, ANQGSEA. This CDR3 is built from 14 residues. The CDR3 region is CSVARDSSTDTQYF. Here the CDR3 DNA reads TGCAGCGTTGCCAGGGACTCGAGCACAGATACGCAGTATTTT.

In its sample, this clone was seen a few times. The CDR3 DNA reads as TGTGCCAGCAGTGAATCCGGGACAGGGGGTTCACCCCTCCACTTT. Residues: CASSESGTGGSPLHF. The rearrangement uses TRBV25-1 and TRBJ1-6, with TRBD1 matching over 11 bases. The CDR3 is 15 residues long. Germline CDR1 MGHDK, CDR2 SYGVNS. V lost 1 base, J lost 9 bases, and 2 bases stayed unmatched.

The rearrangement joins TRBV29-1 to TRBJ1-5; D remains unclear. Germline CDR1 reads SQVTM; CDR2 reads ANQGSEA. V was pared by 5 bases and J by 2 bases, with 10 bases between. CDR3 size: 13 residues. The CDR3 region has the DNA TGCAGCGTTCGGGGAAGCGGCAATCAGCCCCAGCATTTT. Its protein product is CSVRGSGNQPQHF.

This clone was seen a handful of times. This sequence joins TRBV30 and TRBJ1-1; no clear D. CDR1 is GTSNPN and CDR2 is SVGIG in the germline V gene (reference sequence). This CDR3 is 10 amino acids long. V was cut by 6 bases and J by 4 bases, with 6 bases left in between. The CDR3 nucleotides are TGTGCCTGCGGGATCACTGAAGCTTTCTTT. Translated, it gives CACGITEAFF.

J is TRBJ2-4 and V is TRBV9, with a possible D match to TRBD2 (5 bases). The CDR3 is made up of 14 amino acids. The V end was cut by 3 bases, the J end by 0 bases, with 7 bases between. Germline V gene data show CDR1 as SGDLS and CDR2 as YYNGEE. Here the CDR3 reads CASSAGLAKNIQYF. Here the CDR3 DNA reads TGTGCCAGCAGCGCTGGACTAGCCAAAAACATTCAGTACTTC.

The V gene is TRBV2, the J gene TRBJ2-2; 9 bases align to TRBD1. The length of the CDR3 is 15 residues. The trim removed 6 bases at V and 3 bases at J, leaving 5 bases unmatched. CDR1 SNHLY and CDR2 FYNNEI come from the germline V gene. The CDR3 coding sequence is TGTGCCAGCAGAAACAGGGGGCTCGACACCGGGGAGCTGTTTTTT. Translation gives CASRNRGLDTGELFF.

The J gene is TRBJ2-5, the V gene TRBV30, with D perhaps assigned TRBD1 or TRBD2 (5 bases each). Germline CDR1 reads GTSNPN; CDR2 reads SVGIG (reference sequence). This CDR3 has 14 amino acids. V lost 0 bases to trimming and J lost 4 bases, with 12 bases between them. The CDR3 DNA sequence: TGTGCCTGGAGTGTGGGACCCAGGACAGAGACCCAGTACTTC. Its protein product is CAWSVGPRTETQYF.

The genes are TRBV27 and TRBJ1-2; a weak D match, TRBD1 (5 bases). CDR1 and CDR2 from the germline V gene are MNHEY and SMNVEV (reference sequence). The CDR3 loop spans 16 amino acids. V lost 2 bases to trimming and J lost 0 bases, with 13 bases between them. This CDR3 is CASSLNSRGTNYGYTF. DNA for the CDR3: TGTGCCAGCAGTTTAAATTCACGGGGGACTAACTATGGCTACACCTTC.